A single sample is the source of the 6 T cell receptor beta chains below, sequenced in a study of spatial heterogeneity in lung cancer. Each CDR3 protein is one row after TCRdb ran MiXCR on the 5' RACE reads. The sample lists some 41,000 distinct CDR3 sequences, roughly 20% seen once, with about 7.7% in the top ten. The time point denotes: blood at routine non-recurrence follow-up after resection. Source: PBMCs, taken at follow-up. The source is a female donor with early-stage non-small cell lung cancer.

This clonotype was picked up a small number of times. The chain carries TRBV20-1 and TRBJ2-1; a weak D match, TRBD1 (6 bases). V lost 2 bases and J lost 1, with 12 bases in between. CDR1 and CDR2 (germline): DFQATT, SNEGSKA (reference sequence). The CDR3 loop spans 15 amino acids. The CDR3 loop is CSARYRESSYNEQFF. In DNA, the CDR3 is TGCAGTGCTAGATACAGGGAGTCATCCTACAATGAGCAGTTCTTC.

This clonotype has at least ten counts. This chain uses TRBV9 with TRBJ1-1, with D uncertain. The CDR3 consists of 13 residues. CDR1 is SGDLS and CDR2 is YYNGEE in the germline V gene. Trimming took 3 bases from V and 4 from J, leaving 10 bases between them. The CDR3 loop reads CASSAVPSTEAFF. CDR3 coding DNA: TGTGCCAGCAGCGCCGTCCCCAGCACTGAAGCTTTCTTT.

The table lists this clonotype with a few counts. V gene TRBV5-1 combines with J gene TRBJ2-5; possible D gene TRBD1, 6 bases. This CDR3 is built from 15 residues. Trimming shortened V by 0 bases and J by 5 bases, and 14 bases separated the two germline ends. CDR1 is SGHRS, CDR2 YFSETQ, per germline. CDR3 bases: TGCGCCAGCAGCTTGGAGGCTAGCAGGGGCGAGACCCAGTACTTC. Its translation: CASSLEASRGETQYF.

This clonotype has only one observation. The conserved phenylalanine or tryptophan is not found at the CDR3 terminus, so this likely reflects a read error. CDR3 in amino acids: CASSSRGQVNEQFY. DNA for the CDR3: TGTGCCAGCAGCTCCCGAGGGCAGGTGAATGAGCAGTTCTAC. This sequence joins TRBV11-2 and TRBJ2-1, with a tentative D call TRBD2 (5 bases). The V and J ends lost 4 bases and 7 bases respectively, with 14 bases between them. Germline values: CDR1 SGHAT, CDR2 FQNNGV. The CDR3 is 14 amino acids.

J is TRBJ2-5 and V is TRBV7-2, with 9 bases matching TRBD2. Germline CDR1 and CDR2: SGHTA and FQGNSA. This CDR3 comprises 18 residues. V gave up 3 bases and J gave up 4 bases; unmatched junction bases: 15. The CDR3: CASSFPVFSGRMLETQYF. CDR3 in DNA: TGTGCCAGCAGCTTCCCTGTATTTAGCGGGAGAATGTTAGAGACCCAGTACTTC.

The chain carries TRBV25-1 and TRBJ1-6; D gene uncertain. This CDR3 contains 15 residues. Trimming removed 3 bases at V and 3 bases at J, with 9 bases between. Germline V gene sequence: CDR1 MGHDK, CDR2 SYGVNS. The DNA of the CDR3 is TGTGCCAGCAGTGATCCGGCAGTCTATAATTCACCCCTCCACTTT. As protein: CASSDPAVYNSPLHF.